A selection of T cell receptor beta chains follows, all from one sample in a study of blood T cell repertoires in COVID-19. Profiling relied on immunoSEQ multiplex PCR, and the TCRdb table lists in-frame clones only, not all of them. Of roughly 100,000 clones in the sample, around 90% were seen once. Source material: peripheral blood. Every receptor here comes from a woman aged 50 to 65 with COVID-19, enrolled during active disease. Each CDR3 is given with its conserved first and last residue. The D gene is left open where the match is weak. Some rows mark clone size as missing; the rest say once, few, many or name a class of expanded clone.

j_call clone_size cdr3_length d_call v_call cdr3_aa cdr3_nt
TRBJ1-2 once 14 TRBD1 TRBV6-5 CASSPRDRGLGYTF TGTGCCAGCAGTCCCCGGGACAGGGGGTTAGGCTACACCTTC
TRBJ1-2 - 15 - TRBV10-3 CAISENGGKTYGYTF TGTGCCATCAGTGAGAACGGGGGGAAAACCTATGGCTACACCTTC
TRBJ1-1 - 12 - TRBV19 CASSIGGAEAFF TGTGCCAGTAGTATCGGTGGTGCTGAAGCTTTCTTT
TRBJ1-3 once 15 - TRBV7-2 CASSLGGGFGNTIYF TGTGCCAGCAGCCTCGGTGGGGGGTTTGGAAACACCATATATTTT
TRBJ1-2 - 15 - TRBV5-6 CASSLLRDTSYGYTF TGTGCCAGCAGCTTGCTTCGGGACACCTCATATGGCTACACCTTC
TRBJ2-3 - 14 - TRBV6-6 CASTRAGSTDTQYF TGTGCCAGCACCAGGGCGGGGTCCACAGATACGCAGTATTTT
TRBJ1-4 - 15 TRBD1 TRBV14 CASSSRDRVVEKLFF TGTGCCAGCAGCTCCCGGGACAGGGTTGTTGAAAAACTGTTTTTT
TRBJ1-4 - 17 TRBD1 TRBV28 CASSLGAGRQGHEKLFF TGTGCCAGCAGTTTAGGAGCGGGCAGACAGGGGCATGAAAAACTGTTTTTT
TRBJ1-4 - 14 TRBD1 TRBV19 CASSTTGNNEKLFF TGTGCCAGTAGTACGACAGGGAACAATGAAAAACTGTTTTTT
TRBJ2-3 - 15 - TRBV11-2 CASSRIEGSTDTQYF TGTGCCAGCAGTCGGATAGAGGGTAGCACAGATACGCAGTATTTT
TRBJ2-4 - 14 - TRBV2 CASSTPGIKNIQYF TGTGCCAGCAGTACCCCGGGGATCAAAAACATTCAGTACTTC
TRBJ2-4 - 13 - TRBV5-1 CASSLAPAQVPFF TGCGCCAGCAGCTTGGCACCGGCCCAGGTTCCCTTCTTC
TRBJ1-1 - 15 TRBD1 TRBV7-2 CASSRQGGLNTEAFF TGTGCCAGCAGTCGACAGGGGGGCTTGAACACTGAAGCTTTCTTT
TRBJ2-2 - 16 TRBD1 TRBV24-1 CATSETGGADTGELFF TGTGCCACCAGTGAAACAGGGGGCGCGGACACCGGGGAGCTGTTTTTT
TRBJ1-1 - 15 TRBD1 TRBV5-4 CASSHFDRAGTEAFF TGTGCCAGCAGCCATTTCGACAGGGCCGGTACTGAAGCTTTCTTT
TRBJ2-1 - 17 TRBD2 TRBV27 CASSRTSGGASYNEQFF TGTGCCAGCAGTCGGACTAGCGGGGGGGCGTCCTACAATGAGCAGTTCTTC
TRBJ1-6 few 17 - TRBV4-1 CASSQDEESSYNSPLHF TGCGCCAGCAGCCAAGATGAGGAAAGCTCCTATAATTCACCCCTCCACTTT
TRBJ1-4 - 15 TRBD1 TRBV24-1 CATSDNGQGNEKLFF TGTGCCACCAGTGACAATGGACAGGGTAATGAAAAACTGTTTTTT
TRBJ1-5 - 13 - TRBV12-3/TRBV12-4 CASSIGVWQPQHF TGTGCCAGCAGCATAGGGGTATGGCAGCCCCAGCATTTT
TRBJ1-1 - 15 - TRBV5-4 CASSLGRGANTEAFF TGTGCCAGCAGCTTGGGTCGGGGGGCGAACACTGAAGCTTTCTTT
TRBJ2-5 - 14 TRBD2 TRBV6-5 CASSSGGFQETQYF TGTGCCAGCAGTAGCGGGGGTTTCCAAGAGACCCAGTACTTC
TRBJ1-2 - 11 - TRBV20-1 CSASAGNGYTF TGCAGTGCTAGCGCGGGGAATGGCTACACCTTC
TRBJ1-2 - 14 - TRBV28 CASSPGGSNYGYTF TGTGCCAGCAGTCCCGGGGGGTCTAACTATGGCTACACCTTC
TRBJ2-2 - 16 TRBD2 TRBV5-8 CASSAGTSGVHGELFF TGTGCCAGCAGCGCCGGGACTAGCGGGGTGCACGGGGAGCTGTTTTTT
TRBJ2-2 - 18 - TRBV9 CASSVDPRAELNTGELFF TGTGCCAGCAGCGTAGACCCGCGGGCAGAACTAAACACCGGGGAGCTGTTTTTT
TRBJ1-5 - 13 - TRBV6-6 CASTRGRNQPQHF TGTGCCAGCACTCGGGGGCGCAATCAGCCCCAGCATTTT
TRBJ1-2 - 15 - TRBV6-5 CASSSPEQGYYGYTF TGTGCCAGCAGCTCCCCCGAACAGGGATACTATGGCTACACCTTC
TRBJ2-1 - 13 TRBD1 TRBV24-1 CATRQGAYNEQFF TGTGCCACCAGGCAGGGGGCCTACAATGAGCAGTTCTTC
TRBJ2-2 - 15 - TRBV5-4 CASSFVQGGTGELFF TGTGCCAGCAGTTTCGTACAGGGAGGGACCGGGGAGCTGTTTTTT
TRBJ1-1 - 13 TRBD1 TRBV10-1 CASSESDREEAFF TGCGCCAGCAGTGAGTCGGACAGGGAGGAAGCTTTCTTT
TRBJ1-4 - 16 TRBD1 TRBV4-3 CASSQDRGGTNEKLFF TGCGCCAGCAGCCAGGACAGGGGCGGCACTAATGAAAAACTGTTTTTT
TRBJ1-2 - 14 - TRBV5-1 CASSREEESYGYTF TGCGCCAGCAGTCGGGAGGAGGAATCCTATGGCTACACCTTC
TRBJ1-1 once 16 TRBD1 TRBV2 CASSFDLRGLDTEAFF TGTGCCAGCAGCTTCGACCTCAGGGGGCTAGACACTGAAGCTTTCTTT
TRBJ1-2 - 15 TRBD1 TRBV9 CASSVERGPGYGYTF TGTGCCAGCAGCGTAGAGAGGGGGCCAGGCTATGGCTACACCTTC
TRBJ2-3 once 12 TRBD1 TRBV29-1 CSVEDLGTGMYF TGCAGCGTTGAAGATCTCGGGACAGGGATGTATTTT
TRBJ2-3 - 17 TRBD2 TRBV5-4 CASAGGLLPTSTDTQYF TGTGCCAGCGCGGGGGGGCTCCTCCCGACTAGCACAGATACGCAGTATTTT
TRBJ2-3 - 16 TRBD2 TRBV7-3 CASSSKLSGGADTQYF TGTGCCAGCAGCTCCAAGCTTAGCGGGGGGGCAGATACGCAGTATTTT
TRBJ2-4 - 18 TRBD1 TRBV7-9 CAAEDGTGVGRVKNIQYF TGTGCCGCTGAAGATGGGACAGGGGTCGGTAGGGTCAAAAACATTCAGTACTTC
TRBJ2-1 few 15 TRBD2 TRBV14 CASSQGLAGKGEQFF TGTGCCAGCAGCCAAGGCCTAGCGGGAAAGGGTGAGCAGTTCTTC
TRBJ1-1 - 14 TRBD1 TRBV28 CASSLIGGAAEAFF TGTGCCAGCAGTTTAATAGGGGGCGCAGCTGAAGCTTTCTTT
TRBJ1-2 - 12 - TRBV19 CASKEANYGYTF TGTGCCAGTAAAGAGGCCAACTATGGCTACACCTTC
TRBJ1-2 - 14 - TRBV18 CASSRDNGNYGYTF TGTGCCAGCTCACGGGACAACGGAAACTATGGCTACACCTTC
TRBJ1-4 - 14 TRBD1 TRBV7-2 CASSSDRGSEKLFF TGTGCCAGCAGCTCGGACAGGGGGTCTGAAAAACTGTTTTTT
TRBJ2-1 - 15 TRBD2 TRBV10-3 CAISVIGGTYNEQFF TGTGCCATCTCAGTTATCGGGGGGACCTACAATGAGCAGTTCTTC
TRBJ1-3 - 14 - TRBV14 CASSKRGLENTIYF TGTGCCAGCAGCAAAAGGGGTCTCGAAAACACCATATATTTT
TRBJ2-2 - 14 TRBD1 TRBV4-3 CASSPGTATGELFF TGCGCCAGCAGCCCCGGGACAGCCACCGGGGAGCTGTTTTTT
TRBJ1-1 - 17 TRBD1 TRBV5-4 CASSLSDRGNMNTEAFF TGTGCCAGCAGCTTGTCGGACAGGGGAAACATGAACACTGAAGCTTTCTTT
TRBJ1-1 - 13 - TRBV6-5 CASRLGANTEAFF TGTGCCAGCAGGTTAGGGGCGAACACTGAAGCTTTCTTT